These 3 T cell receptor beta chains came from one sample sequenced in a study of blood T cell repertoires in COVID-19 (dated by TCRdb to the early 2020s). The library was made by the immunoSEQ multiplex PCR assay. In TCRdb, the immuneACCESS table is reduced to in-frame sequences with V and J assigned. These tables do not hold every clone; where another copy was compared, an unresolved V gene accounts for under half, and the others remain unexplained. The sample table contains more than 65,000 clones; only one count was recorded for over 80% of them. About 3.8% of the sample rests with the top ten. Material: peripheral blood. These receptor sequences come from a man aged 50 to 59 with acute or convalescent COVID-19.

The rearrangement joins TRBV5-6 to TRBJ2-3; D gene ambiguous. Germline V gene lookup returns CDR1 SGHDT and CDR2 YYEEEE. There are 14 residues in the CDR3. V shed 5 bases and J shed 6 bases, with 16 bases lying between them. The CDR3 protein is CASSEVTPTDTQYF. The CDR3 DNA follows: TGTGCCAGCAGTGAGGTTACCCCCACGGATACGCAGTATTTT.

This chain links TRBV9 with TRBJ2-7; 11 bases line up with TRBD2. The ends lost 4 bases at V and 5 bases at J; junction bases unmatched: 11. This CDR3 is built from 16 residues. Per the germline V gene, CDR1 is SGDLS and CDR2 is YYNGEE. CDR3 nucleotides: TGTGCCAGCAGCCCTTATAGCGGGAGGGCGAAGAACGAGCAGTACTTC. Translated: CASSPYSGRAKNEQYF.

The chain carries TRBV7-3 and TRBJ2-6; no definite D call. This CDR3 is 17 amino acids long. V lost 5 bases to trimming and J lost 0 bases, with 14 bases between them. CDR1 SGHTA and CDR2 FQGTGA come from the germline V gene. The CDR3 nucleotides read TGTGCCAGCAGCCCCCAAGCGACCAGCTCTGGGGCCAACGTCCTGACTTTC. As protein: CASSPQATSSGANVLTF.